Listed here is a single T cell receptor (beta chain). Germline assignment: CDR1 SGHRS and CDR2 YFSETQ. The CDR3 runs 13 residues. Trimming removed 2 bases at V and 5 bases at J, with 10 bases between. These data belong to a study of control samples from healthy donors and cancer patients. Using immunoSEQ multiplex PCR, the repertoire was profiled, and TCRdb retains in-frame clones only, with some absent. In the table there are about 150,000 clones, around 94% of which are singletons. This TCR was sampled from a man in his 60s with colorectal cancer. The sample was PBMCs. The rearrangement uses TRBV5-1 and TRBJ2-5; D uncertain. Written as DNA, the CDR3 is TGCGCCAGCAGCTTACATGAAGTGGAGACCCAGTACTTC. Amino acids: CASSLHEVETQYF.